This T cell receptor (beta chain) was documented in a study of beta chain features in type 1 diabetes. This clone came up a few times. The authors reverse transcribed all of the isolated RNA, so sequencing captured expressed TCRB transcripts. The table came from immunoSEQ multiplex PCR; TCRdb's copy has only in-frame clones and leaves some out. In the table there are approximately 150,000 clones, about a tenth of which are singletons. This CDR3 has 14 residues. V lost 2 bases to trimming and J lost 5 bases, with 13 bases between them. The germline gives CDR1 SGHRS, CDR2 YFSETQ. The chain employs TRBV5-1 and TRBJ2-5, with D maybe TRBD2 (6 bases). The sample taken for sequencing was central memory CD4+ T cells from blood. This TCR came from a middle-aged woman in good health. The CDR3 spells CASSFSGVVETQYF. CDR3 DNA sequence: TGCGCCAGCAGCTTTTCGGGGGTTGTGGAGACCCAGTACTTC.